This T cell receptor (beta chain) comes out of a study of T cell repertoires in ileal Crohn's disease. Study at large: Patients had a median roughly 8-year disease duration, and approximately 36% were active smokers.

The CDR3 loop spans 14 amino acids. Germline CDR1 LNHDA, CDR2 SQIVND (reference sequence). V was shortened by 6 bases and J by 4 bases, with 13 bases between the two germline ends. Produced via immunoSEQ multiplex PCR; TCRdb's table is partial and in-frame only. The sample records approximately 15,000 clones, 75% to 85% being singletons. The TCR comes from an adult with Crohn's disease. What was sequenced was ileal tissue. J is TRBJ1-3 and V is TRBV19, with a possible D match to TRBD1 (5 bases). The DNA of the CDR3 is TGTGCCAGTAGCGACCAGGGATTCGGAAACACCATATATTTT. It specifies CASSDQGFGNTIYF.